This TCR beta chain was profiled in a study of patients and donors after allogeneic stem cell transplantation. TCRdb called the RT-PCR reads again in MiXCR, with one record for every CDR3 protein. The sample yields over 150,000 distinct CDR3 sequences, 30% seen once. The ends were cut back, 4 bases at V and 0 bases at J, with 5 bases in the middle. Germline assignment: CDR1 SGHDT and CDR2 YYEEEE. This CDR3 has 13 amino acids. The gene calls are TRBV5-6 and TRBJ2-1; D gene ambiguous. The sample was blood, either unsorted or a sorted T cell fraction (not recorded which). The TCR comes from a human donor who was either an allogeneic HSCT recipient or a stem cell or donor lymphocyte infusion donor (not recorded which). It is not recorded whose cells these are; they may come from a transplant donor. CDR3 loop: CASSQFSYNEQFF. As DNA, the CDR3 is TGTGCCAGCAGCCAATTCTCCTACAATGAGCAGTTCTTC.